This T cell receptor beta chain was found in a study of blood T cells in healthy people across ages. The amount of total RNA extracted per sample was at least 5.5 micrograms. Combining a sample-barcoded 5' primer with a J-beta primer mix, a second PCR ran for about 7 to 11 cycles. Each CDR3 protein gets one entry after TCRdb re-called the 5' RACE reads with MiXCR. The sample lists 710,000 or so distinct CDR3 sequences, about 24% seen once, with around a fifth in the top ten. Germline V gene lookup returns CDR1 MNHEY and CDR2 SVGAGI. With 11 bases removed from V and 0 bases from J, the gap between germline ends came to 19 bases. This CDR3 is 15 amino acids long.

The chain recombines TRBV6-5 with TRBJ1-1, with D possibly being TRBD1 (5 bases). The sequence came from a man between 70 and 80 years old in good health. The sample comprised blood. CDR3 region: CAARWAGLMNTEAFF. DNA for the CDR3: TGTGCCGCCCGTTGGGCAGGGCTTATGAACACTGAAGCTTTCTTT.